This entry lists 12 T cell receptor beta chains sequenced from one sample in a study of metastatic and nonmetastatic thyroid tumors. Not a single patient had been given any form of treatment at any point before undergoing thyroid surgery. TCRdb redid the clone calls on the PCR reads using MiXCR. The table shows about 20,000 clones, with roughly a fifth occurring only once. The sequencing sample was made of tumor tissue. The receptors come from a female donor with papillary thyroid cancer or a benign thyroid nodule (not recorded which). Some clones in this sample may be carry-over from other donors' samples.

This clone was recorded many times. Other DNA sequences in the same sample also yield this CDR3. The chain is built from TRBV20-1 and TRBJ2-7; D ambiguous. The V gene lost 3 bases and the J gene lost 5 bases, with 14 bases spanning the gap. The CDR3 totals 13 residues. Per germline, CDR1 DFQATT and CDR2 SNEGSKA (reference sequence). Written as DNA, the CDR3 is TGCAGTGCTAGCCCGTCGGGCAAACACGAGCAGTACTTC. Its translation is CSASPSGKHEQYF.

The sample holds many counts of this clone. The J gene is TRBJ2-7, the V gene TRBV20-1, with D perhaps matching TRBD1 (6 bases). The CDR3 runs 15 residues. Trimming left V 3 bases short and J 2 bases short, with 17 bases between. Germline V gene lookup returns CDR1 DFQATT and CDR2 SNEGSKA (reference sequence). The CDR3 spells CSARLEGDTTYEQYF. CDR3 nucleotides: TGCAGTGCTAGGTTGGAAGGGGACACCACCTACGAGCAGTACTTC.

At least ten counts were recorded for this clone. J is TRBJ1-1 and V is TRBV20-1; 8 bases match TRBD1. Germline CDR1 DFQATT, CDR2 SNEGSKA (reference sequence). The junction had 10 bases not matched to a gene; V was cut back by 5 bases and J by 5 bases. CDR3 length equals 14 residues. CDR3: CSAPRDRKGTEAFF. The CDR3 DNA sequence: TGCAGTGCTCCCCGGGACAGGAAAGGTACTGAAGCTTTCTTT.

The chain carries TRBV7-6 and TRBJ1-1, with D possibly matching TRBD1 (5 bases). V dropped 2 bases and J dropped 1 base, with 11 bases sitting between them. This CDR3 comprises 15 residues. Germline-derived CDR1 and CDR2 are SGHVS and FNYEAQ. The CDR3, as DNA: TGTGCCAGCAGCTTAAGGGCAGGGTCGAACACTGAAGCTTTCTTT. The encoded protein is CASSLRAGSNTEAFF.

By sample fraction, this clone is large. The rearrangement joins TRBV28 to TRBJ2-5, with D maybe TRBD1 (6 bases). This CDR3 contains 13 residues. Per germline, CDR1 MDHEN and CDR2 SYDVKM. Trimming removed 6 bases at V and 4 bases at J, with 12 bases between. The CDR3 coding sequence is TGTGCCAGCAGAGTAGGGGGAGTAGAGACCCAGTACTTC. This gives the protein CASRVGGVETQYF.

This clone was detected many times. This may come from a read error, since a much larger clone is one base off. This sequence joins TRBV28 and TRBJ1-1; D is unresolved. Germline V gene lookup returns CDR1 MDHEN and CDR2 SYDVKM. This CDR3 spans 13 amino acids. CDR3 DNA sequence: TGTGCCAGCAGTTTAGGCCCGAACGCTGAAGCTTTCTTT. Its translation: CASSLGPNAEAFF.

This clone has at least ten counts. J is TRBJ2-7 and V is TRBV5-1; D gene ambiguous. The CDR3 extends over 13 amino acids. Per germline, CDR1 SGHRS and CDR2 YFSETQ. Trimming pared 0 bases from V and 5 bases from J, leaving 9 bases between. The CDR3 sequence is CASSLEGGDEQYF. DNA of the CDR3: TGCGCCAGCAGCTTGGAGGGTGGGGACGAGCAGTACTTC.

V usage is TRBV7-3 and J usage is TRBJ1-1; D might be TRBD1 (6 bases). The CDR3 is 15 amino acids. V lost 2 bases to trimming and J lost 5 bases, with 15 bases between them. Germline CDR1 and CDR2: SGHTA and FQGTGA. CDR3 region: CASSLDNSGVTEAFF. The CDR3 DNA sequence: TGTGCCAGCAGCTTAGACAACTCAGGGGTGACTGAAGCTTTCTTT.

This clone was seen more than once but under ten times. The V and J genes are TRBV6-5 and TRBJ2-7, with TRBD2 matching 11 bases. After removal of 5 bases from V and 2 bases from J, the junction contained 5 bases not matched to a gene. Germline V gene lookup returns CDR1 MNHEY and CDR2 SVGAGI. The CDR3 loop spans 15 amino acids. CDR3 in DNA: TGTGCCAGCAGTCACCGACTAGCGGGAACCTACGAGCAGTACTTC. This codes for CASSHRLAGTYEQYF.

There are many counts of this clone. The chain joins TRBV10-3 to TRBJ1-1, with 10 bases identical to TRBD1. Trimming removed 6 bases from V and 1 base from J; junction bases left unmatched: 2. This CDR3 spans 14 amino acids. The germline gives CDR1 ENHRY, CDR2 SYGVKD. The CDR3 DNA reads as TGTGCCATCAGGACAGGGGGCGAGAACACTGAAGCTTTCTTT. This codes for CAIRTGGENTEAFF.

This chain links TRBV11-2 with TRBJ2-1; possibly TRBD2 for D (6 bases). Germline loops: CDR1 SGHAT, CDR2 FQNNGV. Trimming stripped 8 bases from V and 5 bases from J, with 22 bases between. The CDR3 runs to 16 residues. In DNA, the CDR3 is TGTGCCAGCGGCCCCCGGTTTGCGGGAAGAGACAATGAGCAGTTCTTC. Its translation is CASGPRFAGRDNEQFF.

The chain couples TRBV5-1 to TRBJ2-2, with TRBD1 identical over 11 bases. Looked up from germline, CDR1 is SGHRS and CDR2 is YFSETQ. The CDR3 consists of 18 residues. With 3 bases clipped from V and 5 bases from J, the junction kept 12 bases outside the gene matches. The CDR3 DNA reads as TGCGCCAGCAGCTGGGGGGGACAGGGGGACCCGAGGACCGGGGAGCTGTTTTTT. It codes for CASSWGGQGDPRTGELFF. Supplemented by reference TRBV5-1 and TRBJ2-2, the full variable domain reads KAGVTQTPRYLIKTRGQQVTLSCSPISGHRSVSWYQQTPGQGLQFLFEYFSETQRNKGNFPGRFSGRQFSNSRSEMNVSTLELGDSALYLCASSWGGQGDPRTGELFFGEGSRLTVL.